This passage covers 8 T cell receptor beta chains from one sample sequenced in a study of graft-versus-host responses after intestinal transplantation. What these receptors recognize is not known. Libraries were prepared by immunoSEQ multiplex PCR; TCRdb keeps only in-frame clonotypes and omits some of them. The sample records about 88,000 clones, about 94% being singletons. The sample consisted of unstimulated CD4+ T cells sorted from spleen or lymph node cells, taken before transplant. The receptors derive from a human donor who was the organ donor for an intestinal transplant.

The V and J genes are TRBV11-3 and TRBJ2-7; the D is unclear. The V end was cut by 5 bases, the J end by 9 bases, with 11 bases between. CDR1 SGHNT and CDR2 YENEEA come from the germline V gene. The CDR3 loop spans 11 amino acids. The CDR3 is CASSVSVRQYF. For the CDR3, the DNA is TGTGCCAGCAGCGTATCGGTGAGGCAGTACTTC.

V gene TRBV2 combines with J gene TRBJ2-5; D is ambiguous. Matching the DNA end better, TRBJ2-7 makes the J call doubtful. The length of the CDR3 is 15 residues. Germline CDR1 and CDR2: SNHLY and FYNNEI. CDR3 coding DNA: TGTGCCAGCAGTGAAACGTGGCCTGAACCCTACGAGCAGTACTTC. Encoded protein: CASSETWPEPYEQYF.

The chain has TRBV2 and TRBJ2-2, with unresolved D. The CDR3 covers 20 residues. In germline, CDR1 is SNHLY, CDR2 FYNNEI. V lost 4 bases and J lost 0, with 24 bases in between. The CDR3 sequence is CASSVKPGPLIISNTGELFF. The CDR3, as DNA: TGTGCCAGCAGTGTCAAGCCCGGTCCCCTCATTATATCGAACACCGGGGAGCTGTTTTTT.

This rearrangement joins TRBV27 to TRBJ1-6; 8 bases agree with TRBD1. This CDR3 has 17 amino acids. CDR1 is MNHEY and CDR2 is SMNVEV in the germline V gene (reference sequence). J gave up 5 bases and V 6 bases, and 12 bases lay outside the gene matches. In DNA form, the CDR3 reads TGTGCCAGCAGCCGAGCGAGGACAGGGAATGATAATTCACCCCTCCACTTT. Its translation is CASSRARTGNDNSPLHF.

The chain uses TRBV2 and TRBJ1-1; D is ambiguous. Per germline, CDR1 SNHLY and CDR2 FYNNEI. The CDR3 runs 12 residues. The germline V and J ends were trimmed by 4 bases and 3 bases, with 6 bases remaining between them. CDR3 residues: CASSVADTEAFF. The DNA for the CDR3 is TGTGCCAGCAGTGTGGCAGACACTGAAGCTTTCTTT.

The V call is TRBV6-5, the J call TRBJ1-1; D gene uncertain. This CDR3 contains 15 residues. The germline gives CDR1 MNHEY, CDR2 SVGAGI. The V end was cut by 2 bases, the J end by 1 base, with 11 bases between. The CDR3 DNA sequence: TGTGCCAGCAGTTACCCGCCCCACGGGAACACTGAAGCTTTCTTT. It translates to CASSYPPHGNTEAFF.

The V and J genes are TRBV28 and TRBJ1-6; D uncertain. V was trimmed by 3 bases and J by 16 bases, leaving 16 bases between them. The CDR3 is 13 amino acids. Germline CDR1 is MDHEN and CDR2 is SYDVKM. The CDR3 nucleotides read TGTGCCAGCAGTTTCCCCGGTGAGTCCCAACTCCACTTT. Translating it yields CASSFPGESQLHF.

The chain uses TRBV12-5 and TRBJ1-1, with D unresolved. The germline V and J ends were trimmed by 1 base and 6 bases, with 12 bases remaining between them. The CDR3 covers 14 residues. The germline gives CDR1 LGHNT, CDR2 FRNRAP. CDR3 DNA: TGTGCTAGTGGTTTGGCCGGGAGCCGGCCTGAAGCTTTCTTT. This sequence encodes CASGLAGSRPEAFF.